This TCR beta chain was profiled in a study of metastatic and nonmetastatic thyroid tumors. Across the study: Both malignant and benign thyroid patients supplied peripheral blood and tumor or nodule tissue samples, across which the repertoires of these patients were then compared. Study-wide results and caveats: In both blood and tumor samples, TCR beta diversity was reported significantly higher for malignant than benign nodules.

Patients underwent thyroid surgery, and none had received any treatment before it. The CDR3 loop spans 15 amino acids. Germline assignment: CDR1 LNHNV and CDR2 YYDKDF (reference sequence). V was clipped by 1 base and J by 4 bases, with 14 bases between them. This clone was observed a handful of times. Its antigen is not identified. Original methodology: Between-group CDR3 differences, defined by clinicopathological status, yielded a distant-metastasis classifier for papillary thyroid cancer. TCRdb recomputed clones from the PCR reads via MiXCR. The V and J calls and clone size come from TCRdb's table, not from the authors' own analysis. This sample yields 15,000 to 20,000 clones, of which about 26% are seen a single time; 8% to 13% belongs to the top ten.

Material for sequencing was adjacent normal tissue. The chain has TRBV15 and TRBJ2-7; tentative D call: TRBD2 (6 bases). This clonotype was obtained from a female donor with papillary thyroid cancer or a benign thyroid nodule (not recorded which). Some clones in this sample may be carry-over from other donors' samples. Here the CDR3 DNA reads TGTGCCACCAGCAGAGGAGGGAGGTCCTCGTACGAGCAGTACTTC. Its protein product is CATSRGGRSSYEQYF.